This TCR beta chain is drawn from a study of T cell responses to AZD1222 COVID-19 vaccine. CDR1 is SGHNT and CDR2 is YENEEA in the germline V gene. The CDR3 has 17 residues. Trimming at V came to 0 bases and at J to 6 bases, leaving 5 bases not matched to a gene. Concerning this clone itself: The antigen remains unidentified.

Study observations and caveats: Spike as a whole was targeted by vaccine-associated CD4 TCRs, dominant at 160-218 and 743-854.

Generated by immunoSEQ multiplex PCR, the TCRdb table keeps only in-frame clones and is missing some. The sample lists about 91,000 clones; 90% to 95% were seen once. The clonotype was recovered from an adult who received the AZD1222 COVID-19 vaccine. The genes are TRBV11-3 and TRBJ2-1; 13 bases align to TRBD2. Sequencing used peripheral blood, obtained 28 days after the second AZD1222 dose. The CDR3 protein is CASSLDPGLAGRNEQFF. The CDR3 bases are TGTGCCAGCAGCTTAGATCCGGGACTAGCGGGGCGCAATGAGCAGTTCTTC.